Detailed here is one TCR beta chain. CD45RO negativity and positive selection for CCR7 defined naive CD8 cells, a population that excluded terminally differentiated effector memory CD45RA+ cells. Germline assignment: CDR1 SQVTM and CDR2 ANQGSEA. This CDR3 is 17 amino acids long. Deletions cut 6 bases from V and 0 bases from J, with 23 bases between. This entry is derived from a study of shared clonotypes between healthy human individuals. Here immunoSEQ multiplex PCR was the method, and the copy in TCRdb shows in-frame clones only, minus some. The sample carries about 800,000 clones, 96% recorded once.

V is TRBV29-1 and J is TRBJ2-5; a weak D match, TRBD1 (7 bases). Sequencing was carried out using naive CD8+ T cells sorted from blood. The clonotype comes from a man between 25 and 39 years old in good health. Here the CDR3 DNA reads TGCAGCGTGGGGGGATACCGGGACAGCCAGTACCAAGAGACCCAGTACTTC. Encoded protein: CSVGGYRDSQYQETQYF. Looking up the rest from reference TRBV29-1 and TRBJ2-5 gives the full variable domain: SAVISQKPSRDICQRGTSLTIQCQVDSQVTMMFWYRQQPGQSLTLIATANQGSEATYESGFVIDKFPISRPNLTFSTLTVSNMSPEDSSIYLCSVGGYRDSQYQETQYFGPGTRLLVL.